This entry features one TCR beta chain sequence. Vbeta (60) and Jbeta (13) primers were used in the PCR. Assay used: immunoSEQ multiplex PCR; TCRdb lists only in-frame clones, some missing. The sample lists a few hundred thousand clones; over 65% were seen once. This CDR3 has 14 amino acids. Germline V gives CDR1 SGHTA, CDR2 FQGNSA. Trimming took off 5 bases at V and 1 base at J, with 9 bases between the two ends. These data belong to a study of cytomegalovirus exposure and HLA in healthy donors. The sequenced sample was PBMCs. This receptor was identified in a middle-aged man in good health and CMV-seronegative. The rearrangement uses TRBV7-2 and TRBJ1-5; D uncertain. Here the CDR3 reads CASSVDLSNQPQHF. The CDR3 DNA sequence: TGTGCCAGCAGCGTCGACTTGAGCAATCAGCCCCAGCATTTT.